The table lists the clone carrying this TCR beta chain with many counts. Antigen: not known. TCRdb reanalysed the multiplex PCR reads using MiXCR and keeps one entry per CDR3 protein. The sample lists about 140,000 distinct CDR3 sequences, around a third occurring once. This sample was included in a study of breast tumors, draining lymph nodes, adjacent tissues. The study's findings and limits: The lymph node origin of tumor T cells was framed as consistent with a hypothesis, not demonstrated. Luminal-like breast cancer showed significantly higher tumor–nontumor repertoire similarity than basal-like. Tumor TCR diversity was below lymph nodes but above nontumor tissue.

Samples came from axillary lymph nodes draining the breast cancer. The CDR3 contains 16 residues. CDR1 and CDR2 (germline): ENHRY, SYGVKD. Trimming removed 10 bases at V and 0 bases at J, with 20 bases between. What was sequenced was axillary lymph node tissue. The chain uses TRBV10-3 and TRBJ2-3; D may match TRBD1 or TRBD2 (6 bases each). This receptor was obtained from a female donor with breast cancer. Some clones in this sample may be carry-over from other donors' samples. Written as DNA, the CDR3 is TGTGCCACCGATACCGGGGGCCTCCTTAGCACAGATACGCAGTATTTT. Translation: CATDTGGLLSTDTQYF.